This TCR beta chain was identified in a study of cytomegalovirus exposure and HLA in healthy donors. About the study: The 100 to 150 validation repertoires matched the roughly 630 first-cohort repertoires in platform, a later analysis reported.

Trimming removed 7 bases from V and 4 bases from J; junction bases left unmatched: 10. Per germline, CDR1 SQVTM and CDR2 ANQGSEA. This CDR3 comprises 14 residues. For this clone: Antigen unknown.

Method: immunoSEQ multiplex PCR; TCRdb's copy keeps in-frame clones and lacks some. The sample gives under 250,000 clones, roughly 87% of which show up once; around 11% is in the top ten. Findings of the study overall: Reported performance of the classifier showed diagnosis of cytomegalovirus status with high specificity and sensitivity. Under in vitro conditions, a few CMV-associated chains were confirmed as specific for CMV antigens.

The sequencing sample was made of PBMCs. This receptor was taken from a young man in good health and CMV-seropositive. This rearrangement joins TRBV29-1 to TRBJ2-1; 7 bases match TRBD2. CDR3 sequence reads: CSATYSSGYNEQFF. CDR3 bases: TGCAGCGCAACTTATTCTAGCGGTTACAATGAGCAGTTCTTC.